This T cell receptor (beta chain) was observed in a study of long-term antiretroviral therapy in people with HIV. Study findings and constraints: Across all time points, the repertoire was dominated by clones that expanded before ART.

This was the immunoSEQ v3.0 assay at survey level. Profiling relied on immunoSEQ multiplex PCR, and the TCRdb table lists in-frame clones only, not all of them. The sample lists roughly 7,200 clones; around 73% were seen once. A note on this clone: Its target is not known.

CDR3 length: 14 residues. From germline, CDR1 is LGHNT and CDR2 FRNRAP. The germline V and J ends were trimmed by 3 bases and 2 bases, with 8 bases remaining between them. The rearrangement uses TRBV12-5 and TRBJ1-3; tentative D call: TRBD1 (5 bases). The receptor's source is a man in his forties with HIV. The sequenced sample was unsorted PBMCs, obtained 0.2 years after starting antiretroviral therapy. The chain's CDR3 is CASGFGGAGNTIYF. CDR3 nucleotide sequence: TGTGCTAGTGGTTTCGGAGGGGCTGGAAACACCATATATTTT. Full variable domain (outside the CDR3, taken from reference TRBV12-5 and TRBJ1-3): DARVTQTPRHKVTEMGQEVTMRCQPILGHNTVFWYRQTMMQGLELLAYFRNRAPLDDSGMPKDRFSAEMPDATLATLKIQPSEPRDSAVYFCASGFGGAGNTIYFGEGSWLTVV.